Listed below are T cell receptor beta chains from one sample, sequenced in a study of T-cell memory formation after mild COVID-19. TCRdb re-analysed the 5' RACE reads in MiXCR, keeping a single row per CDR3 protein. Here the sample spans about 440,000 distinct CDR3 sequences, around 20% being singletons. Specimen: PBMCs or a T cell subset sorted from them (not recorded which). The receptors stem from an adult woman who had mild COVID-19 (a few samples of this study predate the infection). Cell type and time point are not known. CDR3s include the opening cysteine and the closing phenylalanine or tryptophan. The D gene is left open where the match is weak. A row's size may be missing; if present it is once, few, many or a size class.

V	size	J	D	DNA	CDR3
TRBV29-1	few	TRBJ2-5	NA	TGCAGCGTTGATAAGCTAGCCCCCGCGGAGACCCAGTACTTC	CSVDKLAPAETQYF
TRBV20-1	few	TRBJ1-4	TRBD1	TGCAGTGTCAGACAGGGGGCTGGGTGGGAAAAACTGTTTTTT	CSVRQGAGWEKLFF
TRBV10-3	many	TRBJ2-7	NA	TGTGCCATCAGTGAGTCTGGGGGGAGCTCCTACGAGCAGTACTTC	CAISESGGSSYEQYF
TRBV29-1	NA	TRBJ1-6	NA	TGCAGCGTTCAGAGGGGGTCGGAGTCACCCCTCCACTTT	CSVQRGSESPLHF
TRBV6-2/TRBV6-3	NA	TRBJ2-3	NA	TGTGCCAGCAGTGGGCGGTGGACCCCCGGCACAGATACGCAGTATTTT	CASSGRWTPGTDTQYF
TRBV30	NA	TRBJ1-4	NA	TGTGCCTGGAGTGGTTCTAATGAAAAACTGTTTTTT	CAWSGSNEKLFF
TRBV5-1	NA	TRBJ2-1	NA	TGCGCCAGCAGCTCCGAGGTAATGCATGGCTACAATGAGCAGTTCTTC	CASSSEVMHGYNEQFF
TRBV4-1	few	TRBJ2-3	NA	TGCGCCAGCAGCCCTGGGAGGGGGCTTCAAACAGATACGCAGTATTTT	CASSPGRGLQTDTQYF
TRBV29-1	NA	TRBJ1-1	NA	TGCAGCTCTGACAGAGATTTGAACACTGAAGCTTTCTTT	CSSDRDLNTEAFF
TRBV7-2	NA	TRBJ2-1	TRBD2	TGTGCCAGCAGCTTGGAGGGACTAGCGGGAGGGTCCTTC	CASSLEGLAGGSF
TRBV7-2	many	TRBJ1-2	TRBD1	TGTGCCAGCAGCTTAGGAGGATACACAGGGGGATATGGCTACACCTTC	CASSLGGYTGGYGYTF
TRBV7-3	NA	TRBJ2-5	NA	TGTGCCAGCAGCTTAATGGGCTTTGAGACCCAGTACTTC	CASSLMGFETQYF
TRBV24-1	NA	TRBJ2-5	TRBD2	TGTGCCACCAGTGATTCACACCCTCGGACTAGCGCAACAGAGACCCAGTACTTC	CATSDSHPRTSATETQYF
TRBV29-1	NA	TRBJ2-7	TRBD1	TGCAGCGTGCGACAGGGGGTCTACGAGCAGTACTTC	CSVRQGVYEQYF
TRBV20-1	few	TRBJ1-2	NA	TGCAGTGCCCCCCCCAGGGACCACGGCTATGGCTACACCTTC	CSAPPRDHGYGYTF
TRBV20-1	few	TRBJ2-5	TRBD1	TGCAGGGGTGAAACAGGGGACGGGGAGACCCAGTACTTC	CRGETGDGETQYF
TRBV27	NA	TRBJ1-5	NA	TGTGCCAGCAGGGGGCATTCCAGGATCGATCAGCCCCAGCATTTT	CASRGHSRIDQPQHF
TRBV24-1	few	TRBJ2-3	NA	TGTGCCACTACACAGGACGGTCTGCAGTATTTT	CATTQDGLQYF
TRBV5-1	NA	TRBJ2-2	NA	TGCGCCAGCAGCAGGGGACCCCATGTGGGGGTTAGCGGGGAGCTGTTTTTT	CASSRGPHVGVSGELFF
TRBV15	few	TRBJ2-5	NA	TGTGCCACCAGCAGAGATTCCAGCTTCCAAGAGACCCAGTACTTC	CATSRDSSFQETQYF
TRBV5-6	NA	TRBJ2-3	TRBD2	TGTGCCAGCATCCGAGCGGGGGGCCCAGATACGCAGTATTTT	CASIRAGGPDTQYF
TRBV7-9	NA	TRBJ2-7	NA	TGTGCCAGCAGCTTAGCCGTAGGGGCTTACGAGCAGTACTTC	CASSLAVGAYEQYF
TRBV3-1	NA	TRBJ2-7	TRBD2	TGTGCCAGCAGCCAAGAAGGACTAGCGGTCTCCTACGAGCAGTACTTC	CASSQEGLAVSYEQYF
TRBV5-1	few	TRBJ1-1	TRBD1	TGCGCCAGCAGCTTGGTCGGGGACAGGGGATCGAACACTGAAGCTTTCTTT	CASSLVGDRGSNTEAFF
TRBV25-1	few	TRBJ1-5	NA	TGTGCCAGCAGTGAATCTCAGGGAGACAATCAGCCCCAGCATTTT	CASSESQGDNQPQHF
TRBV4-3	NA	TRBJ2-1	TRBD2	TGCGCCAGCAGCCACACGGGACTAGCGGGAGGGACCTACAATGAGCAGTTCTTC	CASSHTGLAGGTYNEQFF
TRBV7-3	many	TRBJ2-1	NA	TGTGCCAGCAGCCTGACGCGGGACAATGAGCAGTTCTTC	CASSLTRDNEQFF
TRBV10-2	NA	TRBJ2-3	NA	TGCGCCAGCAACTCGGGCGGGCATGTTACTAGCACAGATACGCAGTATTTT	CASNSGGHVTSTDTQYF
TRBV6-2/TRBV6-3	few	TRBJ1-1	NA	TGTGCCAGCAGTTACGATTGGGGCACTGAAGCTTTCTTT	CASSYDWGTEAFF
TRBV5-8	NA	TRBJ1-6	TRBD1	TGTGCCAGCAGCTTGGAGTGGGGCAGGGGGTCCTATAATTCACCCCTCCACTTT	CASSLEWGRGSYNSPLHF
TRBV6-5	few	TRBJ1-1	NA	TGTGCCGCGGGACCTGCGCTCGGGACTGAAGCTTTCTTT	CAAGPALGTEAFF
TRBV21-1	NA	TRBJ2-3	NA	TGTGCCAGCAGGACAAGGGGGGGACAGGACTACACAGATACGCAGTATTTT	CASRTRGGQDYTDTQYF
TRBV15	NA	TRBJ2-7	NA	TGTGCCACCAGCACAGCGGTTGTCTCCTACGAGCAGTACTTC	CATSTAVVSYEQYF
TRBV24-1	few	TRBJ2-3	TRBD2	TGTGCCACCAGTGATTTGCTGACTAGCGGGAGCGGCACAGATACGCAGTATTTT	CATSDLLTSGSGTDTQYF
TRBV6-2/TRBV6-3	few	TRBJ1-1	TRBD1	TGTGCCAGCAGTACTCTACAGGGGCCGAACACTGAAGCTTTCTTT	CASSTLQGPNTEAFF
TRBV29-1	NA	TRBJ1-1	NA	TGCAGCGTTGAGGGAAGGCAGGGAGGAAGAACTGAAGCTTTCTTT	CSVEGRQGGRTEAFF
TRBV24-1	few	TRBJ2-3	NA	TGTGCCACCAGTGGTGACCGGGACAACACAGATACGCAGTATTTT	CATSGDRDNTDTQYF
TRBV15	NA	TRBJ2-7	NA	TGTGCCACCAGCAGGGAGGGGGGACCCCTCTACGAGCAGTACTTC	CATSREGGPLYEQYF
TRBV24-1	few	TRBJ2-7	TRBD2	TGTGCCACCAGTGATTATACCGGGGGGAACAACGAGCAGTACTTC	CATSDYTGGNNEQYF
TRBV12-3/TRBV12-4	few	TRBJ2-2	NA	TGTGCCACCCTCGAGGGACTTCTACCCGGGGAGCTGTTTTTT	CATLEGLLPGELFF
TRBV5-6	few	TRBJ2-7	NA	TGTGCCAGCAGCTTGGATGGCAGGGGTTCCTACGAGCAGTACTTC	CASSLDGRGSYEQYF
TRBV20-1	few	TRBJ1-4	NA	TGCAGTGCTAGGGAGGACGGAAATGAAAAACTGTTTTTT	CSAREDGNEKLFF
TRBV27	few	TRBJ2-7	NA	TGTGCCAGCAGTTTAGAAGGGAATAACTACGAGCAGTACTTC	CASSLEGNNYEQYF
TRBV5-7	NA	TRBJ1-2	NA	TGTGCCAGCAGCTTGGGGCCCCTCCCGGGGGGCGATGGTGCCTACACCTTC	CASSLGPLPGGDGAYTF
TRBV10-3	NA	TRBJ2-2	NA	TGTGCCATCAATGAGAATGGGGAGCTGTTTTTT	CAINENGELFF
TRBV25-1	NA	TRBJ2-7	NA	TGTGCCAGCAGTGAGCACCAGGGGATCGTCGACGAGCAGTACTTC	CASSEHQGIVDEQYF
TRBV6-5	NA	TRBJ1-5	NA	TGTGCCAGCAGTTACGGGCAGGGAGCAAGTCAGCCCCAGCATTTT	CASSYGQGASQPQHF